This T cell receptor (beta chain) was captured in a study of patients and donors after allogeneic stem cell transplantation. One entry per CDR3 protein results from TCRdb running MiXCR on the RT-PCR reads. Counted here are over 350,000 distinct CDR3 sequences, 16% occurring once; the ten biggest clones make up around 7.9%. J was trimmed by 4 bases and V by 5 bases; bases with no gene match: 13. CDR3 length equals 16 residues. Germline CDR1 SEHNR, CDR2 FQNEAQ (reference sequence). This clonotype occurred a few times. The specimen sequenced was blood, either unsorted or a sorted T cell fraction (not recorded which). The chain links TRBV7-9 to TRBJ1-1, with 7 bases fitting TRBD1. The origin of this receptor is a human donor who was either an allogeneic HSCT recipient or a stem cell or donor lymphocyte infusion donor (not recorded which). It is not recorded whose cells these are; they may come from a transplant donor. The CDR3 reads CASSPGGRGIVTEAFF. In nucleotides, the CDR3 is TGTGCCAGCAGCCCAGGGGGTCGGGGGATTGTCACTGAAGCTTTCTTT.